This is a list of T cell receptor beta chains from one sample in a study of cytomegalovirus exposure and HLA in healthy donors. Profiling relied on immunoSEQ multiplex PCR, and the TCRdb table lists in-frame clones only, not all of them. Of about 120,000 clones detected, approximately 90% appear once; the ten largest clones hold about 6.9%. Sequencing was carried out using PBMCs. All receptors derive from a woman younger than 30 in good health and CMV-seropositive. The CDR3 runs from the conserved cysteine through the conserved F or W. A D gene is named only where the DNA matches it firmly. A row's size may be missing; if present it is once, few, many or a size class.

V gene	D gene	clone size	J gene	CDR3 DNA	CDR3 protein
TRBV6-1	.	.	TRBJ1-6	TGTGCCAGCATGGCCCCCTGGGAGTCACCCCTCCACTTT	CASMAPWESPLHF
TRBV18	.	.	TRBJ2-1	TGTGCCAGCTCACCCCTGGTCGGGGAGCAGTTCTTC	CASSPLVGEQFF
TRBV5-1	.	.	TRBJ2-7	TGCGCCAGCAGCTTGGGAGCCGGGGAAGCTAACTACGAGCAGTACTTC	CASSLGAGEANYEQYF
TRBV15	TRBD1	.	TRBJ1-2	TGTGCCACCAGCAGAGATACACCTCGGGACAGGCTTCGCGGCTACACCTTC	CATSRDTPRDRLRGYTF
TRBV6-5	.	.	TRBJ2-5	TGTGCCAGCAGTCACGGGGAGACCCAGTACTTC	CASSHGETQYF
TRBV5-6	.	.	TRBJ1-6	TGTGCCAGCAGTTTCACCGCGGGGAATTCACCCCTCCACTTT	CASSFTAGNSPLHF
TRBV10-3	TRBD1	.	TRBJ2-2	TGTGCCATCAGTGAGTCGCTACGGGACAGGGGAAACACCGGGGAGCTGTTTTTT	CAISESLRDRGNTGELFF
TRBV28	TRBD1	.	TRBJ1-5	TGTGCCAGCGGTCCAGGGGGGAGCAATCAGCCCCAGCATTTT	CASGPGGSNQPQHF
TRBV19	.	.	TRBJ1-6	TGTGCCAGTAGTATCCTGTCAGATAATTCACCCCTCCACTTT	CASSILSDNSPLHF
TRBV18	TRBD1	.	TRBJ1-2	TGTGCCAGCTCAACGGGGGCAGGGGGCCAGAACTATGGCTACACCTTC	CASSTGAGGQNYGYTF
TRBV7-6	.	.	TRBJ2-2	TGTGCCAGCAGCTTTATTGACTCCGGGGAGCTGTTTTTT	CASSFIDSGELFF
TRBV5-5	.	.	TRBJ2-3	TGTGCCAGCAGCATCCGGGACTTCACAGATACGCAGTATTTT	CASSIRDFTDTQYF
TRBV9	TRBD1	.	TRBJ2-1	TGTGCCAGCAGCGCCCGGGGACAGGACTACAATGAGCAGTTCTTC	CASSARGQDYNEQFF
TRBV27	TRBD1	.	TRBJ1-2	TGTGCCAGCAGTTCATCGGGACAGATTAACTATGGCTACACCTTC	CASSSSGQINYGYTF
TRBV2	TRBD2	.	TRBJ2-7	TGTGCCAGCAGTCTAAGCGTGAGGACTAGCGGGTCCTACGAGCAGTACTTC	CASSLSVRTSGSYEQYF
TRBV7-2	.	.	TRBJ1-3	TGTGCCAGCAGCTTAATCACAGGGTCTGGAAACACCATATATTTT	CASSLITGSGNTIYF
TRBV5-4	TRBD1	.	TRBJ1-2	TGTGCCAGCAGCTTGGCGGAACAGGGGGTGGACTATGGCTACACCTTC	CASSLAEQGVDYGYTF
TRBV19	TRBD2	.	TRBJ2-5	TGTGCCAGTAGAGCGGGGGGTTTAGAGACCCAGTACTTC	CASRAGGLETQYF
TRBV18	TRBD1	.	TRBJ2-6	TGTGCCAGCTCGTACGTGGGGGACAGGGTCTCTGGGGCCAACGTCCTGACTTTC	CASSYVGDRVSGANVLTF
TRBV7-9	TRBD1	.	TRBJ1-1	TGTGCCAGCAGCTTGGGACAGTCGAACACTGAAGCTTTCTTT	CASSLGQSNTEAFF
TRBV6-6	.	.	TRBJ1-1	TGTGCCAGCAGTTACATCGTGAACACTGAAGCTTTCTTT	CASSYIVNTEAFF
TRBV7-3	TRBD1	.	TRBJ2-5	TGTGCCAGCAGCGCGCACAGGGGGCTCCAAGAGACCCAGTACTTC	CASSAHRGLQETQYF
TRBV2	TRBD1	.	TRBJ1-5	TGTGCCAGCAGTGGGATAGGACAGGGAAGGCAGCCCCAGCATTTT	CASSGIGQGRQPQHF
TRBV6-5	.	.	TRBJ2-3	TGTGCCAGCACCTGGGGAGCTAGCACAGATACGCAGTATTTT	CASTWGASTDTQYF
TRBV27	.	.	TRBJ1-1	TGTGCCAGCAGTTTATCCCCCCGACAGAACACTGAAGCTTTCTTT	CASSLSPRQNTEAFF
TRBV13	TRBD1	.	TRBJ2-7	TGTGCCAGCAGTTCGGACAGGGGGGGTTTCGAGCAGTACTTC	CASSSDRGGFEQYF
TRBV7-2	TRBD1	.	TRBJ2-2	TGTGCCAGCAGCTTAGGAGGGGGCAGCACCGGGGAGCTGTTTTTT	CASSLGGGSTGELFF
TRBV14	.	.	TRBJ1-2	TGTGCCAGCAGCCAACAGACGACAGGCTACTATGGCTACACCTTC	CASSQQTTGYYGYTF
TRBV6-1	.	.	TRBJ1-2	TGTGCCAGCAGTGACCGTGGGACATCGCTTAACTATGGCTACACCTTC	CASSDRGTSLNYGYTF
TRBV18	TRBD1	once	TRBJ1-1	TGTGCCAGCTCACCCTTAGACAGGGGTGAAGCTTTCTTT	CASSPLDRGEAFF
TRBV6-5	.	.	TRBJ2-2	TGTGCCAGCAGTTTAGCCTACGGGGAGCTGTTTTTT	CASSLAYGELFF
TRBV4-1	.	.	TRBJ2-1	TGCGCCAGCAGCCAAGCCTTCCCCGGCAATGAGCAGTTCTTC	CASSQAFPGNEQFF
TRBV6-1	.	.	TRBJ1-5	TGTGCCAGCAGCCAGGGATATAGCAATCAGCCCCAGCATTTT	CASSQGYSNQPQHF
TRBV4-2	.	once	TRBJ2-2	TGTGCCAGCAGCCAAGAGCTTAGGACTAACACCGGGGAGCTGTTTTTT	CASSQELRTNTGELFF
TRBV7-6	TRBD1	.	TRBJ1-1	TGTGCCAGCAGCCCCGGGACAGGGGACACTGAAGCTTTCTTT	CASSPGTGDTEAFF
TRBV5-6	.	.	TRBJ1-1	TGTGCCAGCAGCACCCGGGGGGGCTTCCTAGCTTTCTTT	CASSTRGGFLAFF
TRBV7-9	.	.	TRBJ1-1	TGTGCCAGCAGCCACGCTCGGGAGGGGCAGAACACTGAAGCTTTCTTT	CASSHAREGQNTEAFF
TRBV6-6	.	.	TRBJ1-2	TGTGCCAGCAGTCCCCGGGAGAACTATGGCTACACCTTC	CASSPRENYGYTF
TRBV6-6	.	.	TRBJ1-2	TGTGCCAGCAGGTACCAGGAAGCTAACTATGGCTACACCTTC	CASRYQEANYGYTF
TRBV7-3	.	.	TRBJ2-5	TGTGCCAGCAGCTTGGGCCCTAAAGAGACCCAGTACTTC	CASSLGPKETQYF
TRBV6-6	.	few	TRBJ1-2	TGTGCCAGCAGCCAAACGGTCGGCTATGGCTACACCTTC	CASSQTVGYGYTF
TRBV10-2	.	.	TRBJ1-1	TGCGCCAGCAGTGCCTTAGAGATGATGAACACTGAAGCTTTCTTT	CASSALEMMNTEAFF
TRBV6-5	.	.	TRBJ2-3	TGTGCCAGCAGTTACACTCGGCGGAGCACAGATACGCAGTATTTT	CASSYTRRSTDTQYF
TRBV5-1	TRBD2	.	TRBJ2-3	TGCGCCAGCAGCTTGACCAGCGGGGTAGATACGCAGTATTTT	CASSLTSGVDTQYF
TRBV7-2	.	.	TRBJ1-4	TGTGCCAGCAGCTTTTCGCCCCCGGGCAGGGCGAGTGGGAAACTGTTTTTT	CASSFSPPGRASGKLFF
TRBV28	.	.	TRBJ1-2	TGTGCCACCGAAAGTAGGAGGTTAGCTAACTATGGCTACACCTTC	CATESRRLANYGYTF
TRBV15	TRBD2	.	TRBJ2-4	TGTGCCACCAGCAGGCCGGGGGGTCGGAACATTCAGTACTTC	CATSRPGGRNIQYF
TRBV30	TRBD1	once	TRBJ1-2	TGTGCCTGGAGCAAGACAGGGAAAACTAACTATGGCTACACCTTC	CAWSKTGKTNYGYTF
TRBV7-2	.	.	TRBJ2-5	TGTGCCAGCAGCTTAGCAGCGGGAGAGACCCAGTACTTC	CASSLAAGETQYF
TRBV9	.	.	TRBJ2-7	TGTGCCAGCAGCGTAGGGGGACTGACGTCCTACGAGCAGTACTTC	CASSVGGLTSYEQYF